This TCR beta chain was documented in a study of blood T cell repertoires in COVID-19 (dated by TCRdb to between 2020 and 2021). With regard to the full study: Samples from collaborators originated in the United States, Italy and Spain and spanned both the acute and convalescent phases of COVID-19. The material from the prospective study consisted of cDNA or gDNA derived from T cells, B-cell-depleted T cells, or PBMCs. Deeply sampled blood TCRbeta repertoires from subjects exposed to, actively infected with, or recovered from COVID-19 were included in the dataset. Nearly every sample came with metadata listing a de-identified subject ID, COVID-19 status, age in years and sex. Samples came from the ongoing ImmuneRACE study (first 160 participants) plus 1,254 subjects from 6 global collaborators. Where available, HLA class I and class II types were obtained from metadata supplied by the sample provider rather than from assay-based typing. The repertoires were released in a freely available public database meant as a resource for research on the immune response to SARS-CoV-2.

Each collaborating institution followed its own protocols to collect whole blood in K2EDTA tubes. For TCRbeta analysis, collaborators shipped samples in one of three forms: frozen whole blood, isolated PBMCs, or DNA extracted from either of those sample types. The immunoSEQ Assay, a bias-controlled multiplex PCR, was used to amplify TCRbeta CDR3 regions from genomic DNA. Per the source publication's procedure: The number of nucleated cells in each sample was estimated by amplification of reference gene primers within the assay. To quantify the absolute abundance of each unique TCRbeta CDR3 rearrangement, sequence reads were collapsed and filtered. For each sample, productive Simpson clonality was calculated by taking the square root of Simpson's diversity index across productive rearrangements. Imported from immuneACCESS, the table was reduced by TCRdb to in-frame sequences with V and J called. These copies leave out some clones; in studies compared against another copy, an unresolved V gene accounts for under half, and the cause of the remainder is not known. D and trimming were read from the DNA, whereas the V and J calls and clone size are those reported in that table. This sample comprises more than 95,000 clones, about four fifths of them detected only once. 15% of the sample goes to the ten largest clones.

Of note for this clone: Its antigen remains undetermined. The sample holds no much larger clone one base away, and base qualities are not on file.

The CDR3 holds 14 amino acids from the cysteine to the phenylalanine. Only CDR3 DNA is held: 42 bases, read in frame from base 1. Ends trimmed: V by 6 bases, J by 3 bases; bases unmatched to a gene: 4. In the germline V gene, CDR1 corresponds to WSHSY and CDR2 to SAAADI. Overall results and qualifications from the work: The quantity of clinical and demographic metadata differed by source and by participant and was supplied without curation.

This clonotype was obtained from a woman of 80 years or more with acute or convalescent COVID-19. Sequencing was performed on peripheral blood. The chain joins TRBV10-2 to TRBJ1-4, and TRBD1 matches 7 of the central bases. In nucleotide form, the sequence is TGCGCCAGCAGAAACGACAGGGCTAATGAAAAACTGTTTTTT. This translates into CASRNDRANEKLFF.